A selection of T cell receptor beta chains follows, all from one sample in a study of shared clonotypes between healthy human individuals. Clones were read by immunoSEQ multiplex PCR, and TCRdb kept only the in-frame ones, dropping some. The top ten clones hold around 2% of a sample with some 680,000 clones, around 73% of them seen once. The sequenced material came from memory CD4+ T cells sorted from blood. Receptor source: a young woman in good health. Both conserved end residues are part of each CDR3. Each record gives: V gene, J gene, CDR3 protein.

V: TRBV5-1; J: TRBJ2-3; CDR3: CASVSGTPPDTQYF
V: TRBV5-8; J: TRBJ1-5; CDR3: CASSLRSQPQHF
V: TRBV18; J: TRBJ1-3; CDR3: CASSRGTEGNTIYF
V: TRBV15; J: TRBJ1-2; CDR3: CATSRDYIPVNYGYTF
V: TRBV18; J: TRBJ1-1; CDR3: CASSPTAGLTEAFF
V: TRBV18; J: TRBJ2-1; CDR3: CASSPPARAGEQFF
V: TRBV25-1; J: TRBJ1-4; CDR3: CASSDFGQATFREKLFF
V: TRBV7-6; J: TRBJ2-7; CDR3: CASSLSGVRGGGEQYF
V: TRBV4-1; J: TRBJ2-3; CDR3: CASSETNPASSTDTQYF
V: TRBV4-2; J: TRBJ1-6; CDR3: CASSQDLYRGNSPLHF
V: TRBV15; J: TRBJ2-4; CDR3: CATSNKQENIQYF
V: TRBV19; J: TRBJ2-1; CDR3: CASTPGASGAYNEQFF
V: TRBV2; J: TRBJ1-4; CDR3: CASRLEEKLFF
V: TRBV25-1; J: TRBJ1-1; CDR3: CASSEPSGEAFF
V: TRBV20-1; J: TRBJ2-5; CDR3: CSARVSETQYF
V: TRBV7-2; J: TRBJ2-2; CDR3: CASSLMELTSNTGELFF
V: TRBV14; J: TRBJ2-7; CDR3: CASSQWPRGEQYF
V: TRBV28; J: TRBJ1-2; CDR3: CASSQQGYYGYTF
V: TRBV6-1; J: TRBJ2-7; CDR3: CASSEGTGVSVEQYF
V: TRBV10-1; J: TRBJ1-1; CDR3: CASSETENTEAFF
V: TRBV4-2; J: TRBJ1-4; CDR3: CASSQVEIKSGKLFF
V: TRBV19; J: TRBJ2-3; CDR3: CASSRGPRGTDTQYF
V: TRBV5-4; J: TRBJ1-2; CDR3: CASSSARQGPNGYTF
V: TRBV11-2; J: TRBJ2-5; CDR3: CASSLDPPTNFGETQYF
V: TRBV7-8; J: TRBJ2-4; CDR3: CASSHKTSGTLGKNIQYF
V: TRBV29-1; J: TRBJ2-7; CDR3: CSVEGRAYEQYF
V: TRBV9; J: TRBJ1-5; CDR3: CASSVATGGPQHF
V: TRBV29-1; J: TRBJ2-7; CDR3: CSVAGLTSEQYF
V: TRBV28; J: TRBJ2-7; CDR3: CASSLSVKRGQYF
V: TRBV6-1; J: TRBJ2-3; CDR3: CASRPSGSTDTQYF
V: TRBV4-2; J: TRBJ2-1; CDR3: CASSQRYGGPNEQFF
V: TRBV5-1; J: TRBJ2-3; CDR3: CASSPKGLAGARGGRSDTQYF
V: TRBV5-6; J: TRBJ1-5; CDR3: CASSFSQQPQHF
V: TRBV18; J: TRBJ2-5; CDR3: CASSRAQTEETQYF
V: TRBV5-1; J: TRBJ2-7; CDR3: CASRRTDESSYEQYF
V: TRBV4-1; J: TRBJ1-2; CDR3: CASTRTGGRGYTF
V: TRBV4-1; J: TRBJ1-1; CDR3: CASSQDLTTEAFF
V: TRBV5-6; J: TRBJ2-7; CDR3: CASSTKVRSYEQYF
V: TRBV7-6; J: TRBJ1-5; CDR3: CASSLQSAVGNQPQHF
V: TRBV6-1; J: TRBJ1-4; CDR3: CASSRVNEKLFF
V: TRBV6-1; J: TRBJ2-7; CDR3: CASSEPLRLEQYF
V: TRBV28; J: TRBJ1-5; CDR3: CASSSGRSQHF
V: TRBV15; J: TRBJ2-7; CDR3: CATSRDQGPRYF
V: TRBV2; J: TRBJ1-1; CDR3: CASSEILGGVMNTEAFF
V: TRBV6-6; J: TRBJ1-4; CDR3: CASSDRGGEKLFF
V: TRBV6-1; J: TRBJ1-5; CDR3: CASSGLSQPQHF
V: TRBV7-8; J: TRBJ2-5; CDR3: CASSHSRLKETQYF
V: TRBV7-9; J: TRBJ2-7; CDR3: CASSFGRSYEQYF
V: TRBV5-1; J: TRBJ2-7; CDR3: CASSLAPSSPYEQYF
V: TRBV10-3; J: TRBJ1-5; CDR3: CAISKSEGDQPQHF
V: TRBV5-1; J: TRBJ1-5; CDR3: CASSLEGGGQPQHF
V: TRBV30; J: TRBJ1-3; CDR3: CAWNRAVSGNTIYF